These 3 T cell receptor beta chains share one sample of origin, sequenced in a study of shared clonotypes between healthy human individuals. The data were produced by immunoSEQ multiplex PCR, yet TCRdb's version contains in-frame clones alone and is incomplete. This sample has 2 million to 2.5 million clones, with around 92% found just once. The sequencing sample was made of naive CD4+ T cells from PBMCs. Subset given: CD45RA+ positively selected. The receptors here all came from a man younger than 35 in good health. Some clones in this sample may be carry-over from other donors' samples.

V gene TRBV5-1 combines with J gene TRBJ2-5, with 7 nucleotides matching TRBD1. This CDR3 comprises 15 residues. Germline V gene sequence: CDR1 SGHRS, CDR2 YFSETQ. Losses at the gene ends were 5 bases for V and 2 bases for J; bases not matched to a gene: 9. CDR3 residues: CASREPGQTQETQYF. The CDR3 DNA reads TGCGCCAGCAGGGAACCGGGACAGACACAAGAGACCCAGTACTTC. Complete variable domain (other parts from reference TRBV5-1 and TRBJ2-5): KAGVTQTPRYLIKTRGQQVTLSCSPISGHRSVSWYQQTPGQGLQFLFEYFSETQRNKGNFPGRFSGRQFSNSRSEMNVSTLELGDSALYLCASREPGQTQETQYFGPGTRLLVL.

The chain links TRBV5-5 to TRBJ1-3; D gene uncertain. Germline CDR1 and CDR2: SGHKS and YYEKEE (reference sequence). The CDR3 contains 16 residues. Trimming stripped 2 bases from V and 0 bases from J, with 12 bases between. The CDR3 reads CASSFQAPSSGNTIYF. Written as DNA, the CDR3 is TGTGCCAGCAGCTTCCAGGCGCCGAGCTCTGGAAACACCATATATTTT.

Written as DNA, the CDR3 is TGTGCCAGCAGCTTGGTGCAGGGGGACCTCAGTGAGCAGTTCTTC. Translation: CASSLVQGDLSEQFF. The chain combines TRBV5-6 with TRBJ2-1; TRBD1 matches at 7 bases. The V segment lost 0 bases and the J segment 9 bases; nucleotides outside the gene matches: 9. Per germline, CDR1 SGHDT and CDR2 YYEEEE. CDR3 size: 15 residues. The whole variable domain, filled in from reference TRBV5-6 and TRBJ2-1, reads DAGVTQSPTHLIKTRGQQVTLRCSPKSGHDTVSWYQQALGQGPQFIFQYYEEEERQRGNFPDRFSGHQFPNYSSELNVNALLLGDSALYLCASSLVQGDLSEQFFGPGTRLTVL.